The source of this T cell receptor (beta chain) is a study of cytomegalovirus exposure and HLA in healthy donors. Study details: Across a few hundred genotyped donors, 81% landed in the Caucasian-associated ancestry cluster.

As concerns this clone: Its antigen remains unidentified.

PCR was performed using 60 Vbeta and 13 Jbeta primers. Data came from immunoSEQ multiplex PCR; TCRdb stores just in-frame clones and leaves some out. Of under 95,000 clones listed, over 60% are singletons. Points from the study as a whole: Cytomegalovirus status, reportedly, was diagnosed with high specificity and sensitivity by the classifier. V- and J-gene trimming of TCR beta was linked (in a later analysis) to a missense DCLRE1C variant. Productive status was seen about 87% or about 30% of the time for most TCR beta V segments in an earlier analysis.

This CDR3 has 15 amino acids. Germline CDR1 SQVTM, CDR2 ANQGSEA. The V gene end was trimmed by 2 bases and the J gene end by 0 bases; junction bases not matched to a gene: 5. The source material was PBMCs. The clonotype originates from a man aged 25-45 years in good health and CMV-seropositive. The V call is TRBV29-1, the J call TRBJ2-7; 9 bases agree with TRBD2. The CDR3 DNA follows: TGCAGCGTTGAAAGAGCGGGAGGCCCCTCCTACGAGCAGTACTTC. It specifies CSVERAGGPSYEQYF.